This T cell receptor beta chain originates from a study of blood T cell repertoires in COVID-19. About the study: Specimens from acute and convalescent COVID-19 originated in the United States, Italy and Spain. T cells, B-cell-depleted T cells, or PBMCs provided the cDNA or gDNA that served as material.

Enrollment of patients from Seattle took place during active infection, with longitudinal follow-up. In the original workflow: Quantification of nucleated cells was approximated via reference gene primer amplification. Sequencing was performed with immunoSEQ multiplex PCR; in TCRdb, only in-frame clones are kept and a portion is missing. That table furnishes V, J and clone size, whereas the DNA furnished D and trimming. The sample consists of around 92,000 clones, roughly 70% of them appearing once. Unmatched junction bases numbered 8, after V lost 6 bases and J lost 1 base. From germline, CDR1 is SNHLY and CDR2 FYNNEI. The CDR3 consists of 15 residues.

The chain is built from TRBV2 and TRBJ2-5; 7 bases line up with TRBD1. The specimen was peripheral blood. This clonotype was sampled from a man in his 70s with COVID-19, enrolled during active disease. The CDR3 DNA is TGTGCCAGCAGGGGGCAGGGGGTCCCCCAAGAGACCCAGTACTTC. Its translation is CASRGQGVPQETQYF.